This TCR beta chain was obtained from a study of OX40 agonist ivuxolimab in advanced cancers. Context from the whole study: Ivuxolimab was a fully human IgG2 agonistic monoclonal antibody targeting the costimulatory receptor OX40 (CD134). Intravenous ivuxolimab was administered to patients every 2 weeks at six dose levels: 0.01, 0.1, 0.3, 1.5, 3 and 10 mg/kg. Of the roughly 52 patients in dose escalation, some 20 had hepatocellular carcinoma, about 15 had melanoma, 9 had renal cell carcinoma and 9 had head and neck cancer. The dose-escalation cohort was around 84% male with a mean age of about 58 years, ranging from about 23 to 85. Prior anti-PD-1, anti-PD-L1 or anti-CTLA-4 therapy was permitted, and approximately 42% of dose-escalation patients had received checkpoint inhibitors. Three dose-escalation patients achieved partial responses, one with hepatocellular carcinoma and two with cutaneous melanoma. The point of sequencing TCRbeta in the periphery was to test whether ivuxolimab changed TCR sequence diversity and drove clonal T-cell expansion. The monotherapy dose-escalation portion (N of about 50 patients) of the phase I ivuxolimab trial is reported in the paper.

The paper as a whole reports these results and caveats: On average, CD8+ T cells showed more expanded clones than CD4+ T cells after ivuxolimab. Low levels of normalized T-cell clonal expansion were also seen in some patients who did not respond. Clonal expansion of both CD4+ and CD8+ blood T cells was observed from baseline to week 6 at doses 0.1 to 3.0 mg/kg. In the 0.1-3.0 mg/kg groups, partial responders were among the patients with the lowest normalized peripheral clonal expansion, particularly in CD8+ T cells. The antigen specificity of the clonally expanded peripheral T cells was not determined.

This clone appeared a few times. Its cognate antigen has yet to be identified. Per-base qualities were not stored, and no clone one base away is much larger. To sequence the TCRbeta CDR3 region, genomic DNA was isolated from the sorted cells. The immunoSEQ Assay was used for sequencing of TCRbeta CDR3 regions. TCRdb took over this immuneACCESS table, retaining in-frame rearrangements with V and J assigned. Such tables are incomplete; in checked studies, under half of the missing clones stem from an unresolved V gene, and the remainder is unexplained. The sample records around 15,000 clones, 65% to 90% of which are singletons. The ten largest clones represent 20% of the sample. The trial excluded patients who had a history of autoimmune disease or who were on systemic immunosuppression. In every dose cohort, peripheral blood was drawn for TCR sequencing at baseline, cycle 4 day 1, and cycle 7 day 1. Samples came from an open-label, multicenter, first-in-human phase I dose-escalation trial of ivuxolimab. The trial enrolled adults with locally advanced or metastatic head and neck squamous cell, hepatocellular, melanoma or renal cell carcinoma. Before TCR sequencing, CD4+ and CD8+ T cells were separately sorted from peripheral blood.

The sequencing here drew on CD4+ or CD8+ T cells sorted from blood, taken in a trial of the OX40 agonist ivuxolimab. The sequence came from an adult with an advanced solid tumor such as melanoma, head and neck, liver or kidney cancer.

The DNA is as follows: TGTGCCAGCAGCCCAGACAGGGCCATCGGGGAGCTGTTTTTT. This is translated as CASSPDRAIGELFF. The chain is encoded by TRBV11-2 joined to TRBJ2-2; the central 7 bases match TRBD1. The germline V end is reduced by 5 bases and the J end by 7 bases; junction bases left unmatched: 7. The CDR3 goes from the cysteine to the phenylalanine over 14 residues. Only the CDR3 DNA stays, 42 bases, in frame from base 1. The CDR1 and CDR2 encoded by the germline V gene are SGHAT and FQNNGV.